The 5 T cell receptor beta chains below were found in one sample sequenced in a study of blood T cell repertoires in COVID-19 (dated by TCRdb to about 2020). Library preparation was by the immunoSEQ multiplex PCR assay. TCRdb's version of the immuneACCESS table is confined to in-frame rearrangements and falls short of the full clone set. An unresolved V gene accounts for under half of the shortfall where checked; the remainder is of unknown origin. The sample table lists over 150,000 clones, less than 85% of them with a count of one. The ten largest clonotypes hold approximately 3% of the sample. The sequenced sample consisted of PBMCs or T cells enriched from blood (not recorded which). Every receptor here comes from a woman in her twenties or thirties who had recovered from COVID-19.

This clone was counted a single time. CDR3 in DNA: TGTGCCAGCAGCCGATGGGAGGCGGGGGTCGAGCAGTACTTC. It codes for CASSRWEAGVEQYF. V and J are TRBV16 and TRBJ2-7; TRBD2 agrees at 7 bases. V lost 4 bases and J lost 6; bases outside the gene matches: 9. This CDR3 has 14 residues. Germline V CDR1 and CDR2: KGHSY, FQNENV. Together with reference TRBV16 and TRBJ2-7, the CDR3 gives the full variable domain: GEEVAQTPKHLVRGEGQKAKLYCAPIKGHSYVFWYQQVLKNEFKFLISFQNENVFDETGMPKERFSAKCLPNSPCSLEIQATKLEDSAVYFCASSRWEAGVEQYFGPGTRLTVT.

This rearrangement joins TRBV5-1 to TRBJ2-7, with D perhaps TRBD2 (5 bases). The CDR3 extends over 14 amino acids. In germline, CDR1 is SGHRS, CDR2 YFSETQ. Trimming pared 0 bases from V and 5 bases from J, leaving 12 bases between. Here the CDR3 reads CASSLASILDEQYF. CDR3 nucleotide sequence: TGCGCCAGCAGCTTGGCTAGCATCTTGGACGAGCAGTACTTC.

The chain employs TRBV5-5 and TRBJ1-5; 9 bases are shared with TRBD1. Losses at the gene ends were 0 bases for V and 6 bases for J; bases not matched to a gene: 4. Germline V CDR1 and CDR2: SGHKS, YYEKEE (reference sequence). This CDR3 is built from 15 residues. CDR3 protein: CASSLGGTGTQPQHF. In nucleotides, the CDR3 is TGTGCCAGCAGCTTGGGTGGGACAGGGACTCAGCCCCAGCATTTT.

This chain links TRBV10-3 with TRBJ1-4, with D unclear. CDR1 is ENHRY and CDR2 is SYGVKD in the germline V gene. The CDR3 is made up of 13 amino acids. The germline V and J ends were trimmed by 6 bases and 5 bases, with 10 bases remaining between them. The CDR3 sequence is CAISAGKNEKLFF. CDR3 nucleotide sequence: TGTGCCATCAGCGCCGGGAAAAATGAAAAACTGTTTTTT.

CDR3 in DNA: TGCGCCAGCAGCCTAAATCCAGGGAATCGCAATCAGCCCCAGCATTTT. It translates to CASSLNPGNRNQPQHF. The chain has TRBV4-1 and TRBJ1-5; D may be TRBD1 (5 bases). The CDR3 contains 16 residues. Germline V CDR1 and CDR2: MGHRA, YSYEKL. V was pared by 4 bases and J by 2 bases, with 15 bases between.